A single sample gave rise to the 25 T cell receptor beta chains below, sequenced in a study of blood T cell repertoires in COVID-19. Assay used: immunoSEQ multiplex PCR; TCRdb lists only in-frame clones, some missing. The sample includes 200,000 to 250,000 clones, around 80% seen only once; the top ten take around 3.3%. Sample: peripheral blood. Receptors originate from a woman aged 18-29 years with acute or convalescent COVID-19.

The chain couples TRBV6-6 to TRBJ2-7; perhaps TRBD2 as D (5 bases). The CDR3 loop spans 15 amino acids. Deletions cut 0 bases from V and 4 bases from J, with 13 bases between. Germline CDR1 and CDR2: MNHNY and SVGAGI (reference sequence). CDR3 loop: CASSYSSEGRYEQYF. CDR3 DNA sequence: TGTGCCAGCAGTTACTCGAGTGAGGGTAGGTACGAGCAGTACTTC.

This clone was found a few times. The CDR3 here is CSVSRAGTTYEQYF. DNA of the CDR3: TGCAGCGTTTCGCGAGCGGGGACCACCTACGAGCAGTACTTC. The V and J genes are TRBV29-1 and TRBJ2-7; TRBD2 aligns across 7 bases. The J segment lost 2 bases and the V segment lost 5 bases, leaving 9 bases of the junction unmatched. There are 14 residues in the CDR3. Germline CDR1 and CDR2: SQVTM and ANQGSEA.

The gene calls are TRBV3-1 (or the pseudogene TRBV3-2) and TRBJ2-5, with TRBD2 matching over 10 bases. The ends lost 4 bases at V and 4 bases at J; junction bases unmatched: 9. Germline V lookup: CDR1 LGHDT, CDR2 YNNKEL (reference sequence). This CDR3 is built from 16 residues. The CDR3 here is CASSRVPSGSGETQYF. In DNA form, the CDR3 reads TGTGCCAGCAGCCGCGTCCCTAGCGGGAGCGGAGAGACCCAGTACTTC.

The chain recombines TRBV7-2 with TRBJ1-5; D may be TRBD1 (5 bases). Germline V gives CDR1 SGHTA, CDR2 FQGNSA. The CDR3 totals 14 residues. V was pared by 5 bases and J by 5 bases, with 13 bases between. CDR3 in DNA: TGTGCCAGCAGCCCCTGGGGCGGAGATCAGCCCCAGCATTTT. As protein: CASSPWGGDQPQHF. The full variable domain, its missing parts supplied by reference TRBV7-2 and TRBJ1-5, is GAGVSQSPSNKVTEKGKDVELRCDPISGHTALYWYRQSLGQGLEFLIYFQGNSAPDKSGLPSDRFSAERTGGSVSTLTIQRTQQEDSAVYLCASSPWGGDQPQHFGDGTRLSIL.

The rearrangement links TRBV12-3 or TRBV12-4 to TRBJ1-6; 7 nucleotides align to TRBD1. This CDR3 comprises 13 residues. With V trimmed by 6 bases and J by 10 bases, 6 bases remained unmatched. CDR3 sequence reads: CASRQGSGSPLHF. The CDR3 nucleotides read TGTGCCAGCAGACAGGGGTCGGGGTCACCCCTCCACTTT.

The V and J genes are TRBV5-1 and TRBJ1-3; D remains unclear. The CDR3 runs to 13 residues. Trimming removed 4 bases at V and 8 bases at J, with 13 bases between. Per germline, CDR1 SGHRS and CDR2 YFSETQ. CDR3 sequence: CASSLSGRDTIYF. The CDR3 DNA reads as TGCGCCAGCAGCCTGTCGGGAAGGGACACCATATATTTT.

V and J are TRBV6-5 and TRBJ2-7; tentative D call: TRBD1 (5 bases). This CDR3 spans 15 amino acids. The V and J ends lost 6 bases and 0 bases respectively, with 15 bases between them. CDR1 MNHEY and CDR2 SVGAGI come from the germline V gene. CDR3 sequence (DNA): TGTGCCAGCAGGGATCCCGGACACAGCTCCTACGAGCAGTACTTC. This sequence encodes CASRDPGHSSYEQYF.

CDR3: CASNRDSQETQYF. Written as DNA, the CDR3 is TGTGCCAGCAATCGGGACTCACAAGAGACCCAGTACTTC. The J gene is TRBJ2-5, the V gene TRBV7-9; possibly TRBD2 for D (6 bases). CDR1 and CDR2 from the germline V gene are SEHNR and FQNEAQ (reference sequence). The CDR3 length is 13 residues. The V end lost 7 bases, the J end lost 2 bases, and 11 bases lay between the germline ends.

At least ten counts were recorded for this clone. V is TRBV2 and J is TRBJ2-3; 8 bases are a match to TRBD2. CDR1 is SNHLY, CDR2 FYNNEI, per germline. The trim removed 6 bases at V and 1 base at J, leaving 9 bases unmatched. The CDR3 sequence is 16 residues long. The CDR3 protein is CASRSEGLGGTDTQYF. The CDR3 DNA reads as TGTGCCAGCAGATCAGAGGGACTAGGGGGCACAGATACGCAGTATTTT. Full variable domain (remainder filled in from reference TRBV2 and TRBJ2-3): EPEVTQTPSHQVTQMGQEVILRCVPISNHLYFYWYRQILGQKVEFLVSFYNNEISEKSEIFDDQFSVERPDGSNFTLKIRSTKLEDSAMYFCASRSEGLGGTDTQYFGPGTRLTVL.

The CDR3 is CATSDADSNQPQHF. In DNA form, the CDR3 reads TGTGCCACCAGTGATGCGGATAGCAATCAGCCCCAGCATTTT. The chain recombines TRBV24-1 with TRBJ1-5, with D hard to call. The CDR3 loop spans 14 amino acids. Trimming took 3 bases from V and 0 from J, leaving 5 bases between them. The germline gives CDR1 KGHDR, CDR2 SFDVKD.

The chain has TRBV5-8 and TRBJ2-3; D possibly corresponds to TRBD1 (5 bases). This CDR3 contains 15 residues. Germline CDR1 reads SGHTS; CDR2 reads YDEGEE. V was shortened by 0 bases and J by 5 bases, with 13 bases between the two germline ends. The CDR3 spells CASSLGFRAGDTQYF. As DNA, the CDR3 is TGTGCCAGCAGCTTGGGGTTCAGGGCCGGAGATACGCAGTATTTT.

In nucleotides, the CDR3 is TGTGCCAGCAGCCCCCGGACTAGCGGAAAAACCACTAGCACAGATACGCAGTATTTT. Translated, it gives CASSPRTSGKTTSTDTQYF. The chain links TRBV7-2 to TRBJ2-3; TRBD2 matches 10 bases. The CDR3 loop spans 19 amino acids. V lost 5 bases to trimming and J lost 0 bases; unmatched junction nucleotides: 14. In germline, CDR1 is SGHTA, CDR2 FQGNSA.

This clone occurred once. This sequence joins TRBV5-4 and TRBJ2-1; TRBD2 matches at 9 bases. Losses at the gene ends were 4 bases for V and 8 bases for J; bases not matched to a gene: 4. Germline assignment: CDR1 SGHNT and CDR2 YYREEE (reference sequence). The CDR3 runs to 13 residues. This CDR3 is CASSVGLADEQFF. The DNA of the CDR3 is TGTGCCAGCAGCGTGGGACTAGCCGATGAGCAGTTCTTC.

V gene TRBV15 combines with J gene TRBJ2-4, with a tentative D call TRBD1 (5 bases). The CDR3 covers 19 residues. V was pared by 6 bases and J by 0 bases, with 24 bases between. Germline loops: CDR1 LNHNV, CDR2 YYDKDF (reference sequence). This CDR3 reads CATRAGSDNKSLAKNIQYF. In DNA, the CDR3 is TGTGCCACCAGAGCAGGATCGGACAACAAGTCCCTAGCCAAAAACATTCAGTACTTC.

CDR3 sequence: CASSLTGQGNSPLHF. The CDR3 nucleotides read TGTGCCAGCTCACTTACGGGACAGGGTAACTCACCCCTCCACTTT. The genes are TRBV18 and TRBJ1-6, with 9 bases that match TRBD1. Germline assignment: CDR1 KGHSH and CDR2 LQKENI. V lost 4 bases and J lost 10; bases outside the gene matches: 8. This CDR3 spans 15 amino acids.

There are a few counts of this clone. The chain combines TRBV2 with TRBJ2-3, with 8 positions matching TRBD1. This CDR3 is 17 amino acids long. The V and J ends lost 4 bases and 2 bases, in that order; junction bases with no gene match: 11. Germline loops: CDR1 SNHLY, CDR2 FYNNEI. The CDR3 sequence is CASSGTGLDLVTDTQYF. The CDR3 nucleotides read TGTGCCAGCAGTGGGACAGGGTTGGACCTAGTCACAGATACGCAGTATTTT. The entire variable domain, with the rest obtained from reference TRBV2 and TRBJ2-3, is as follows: EPEVTQTPSHQVTQMGQEVILRCVPISNHLYFYWYRQILGQKVEFLVSFYNNEISEKSEIFDDQFSVERPDGSNFTLKIRSTKLEDSAMYFCASSGTGLDLVTDTQYFGPGTRLTVL.

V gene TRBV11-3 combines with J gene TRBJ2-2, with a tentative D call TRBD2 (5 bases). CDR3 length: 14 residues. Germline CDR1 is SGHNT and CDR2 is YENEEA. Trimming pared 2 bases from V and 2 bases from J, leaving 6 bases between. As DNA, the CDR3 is TGTGCCAGCAGCTTAAGCGGAAACACCGGGGAGCTGTTTTTT. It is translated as CASSLSGNTGELFF.

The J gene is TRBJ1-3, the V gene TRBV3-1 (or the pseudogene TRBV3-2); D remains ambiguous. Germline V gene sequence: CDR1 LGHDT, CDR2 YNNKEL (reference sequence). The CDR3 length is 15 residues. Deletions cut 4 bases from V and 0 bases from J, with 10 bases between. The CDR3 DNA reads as TGTGCCAGCAGCCTGAGACATAGCTCTGGAAACACCATATATTTT. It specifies CASSLRHSSGNTIYF.

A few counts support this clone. The CDR3 DNA is TGTGCCAGCAGTGAAGTCTGGCAGGGGAACACTGAAGCTTTCTTT. This translates into CASSEVWQGNTEAFF. The chain employs TRBV6-1 and TRBJ1-1; perhaps TRBD1 as D (5 bases). This CDR3 has 15 amino acids. The germline V gene has CDR1 MNHNS and CDR2 SASEGT. The V end was cut by 1 base, the J end by 1 base, with 10 bases between.

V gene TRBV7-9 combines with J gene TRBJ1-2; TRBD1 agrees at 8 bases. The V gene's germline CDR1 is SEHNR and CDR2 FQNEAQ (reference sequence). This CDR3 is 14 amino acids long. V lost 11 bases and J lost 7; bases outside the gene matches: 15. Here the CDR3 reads CAGSLGQGIGGYTF. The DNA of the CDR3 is TGTGCCGGGAGTCTAGGACAGGGAATTGGTGGCTACACCTTC.

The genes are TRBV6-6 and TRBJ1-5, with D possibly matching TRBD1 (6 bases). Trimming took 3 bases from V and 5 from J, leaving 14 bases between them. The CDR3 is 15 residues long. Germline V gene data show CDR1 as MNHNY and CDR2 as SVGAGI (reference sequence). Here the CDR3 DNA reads TGTGCCAGCAGTTATATTACAGGGACGGATCAGCCCCAGCATTTT. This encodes CASSYITGTDQPQHF.

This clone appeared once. The DNA of the CDR3 is TGTGCCAGCAGCAGGGACAGGGTTTTTAACACCGGGGAGCTGTTTTTT. This sequence encodes CASSRDRVFNTGELFF. V usage is TRBV21-1 and J usage is TRBJ2-2; the table's D gene call, TRBD1, was not cross checked with the DNA. TRBV21-1 is recorded as a pseudogene. The CDR3 runs to 16 residues.

CDR3 region: CASSLGLWADNNEQFF. CDR3 nucleotide sequence: TGTGCCAGCAGCTTAGGGTTGTGGGCTGATAACAATGAGCAGTTCTTC. The rearrangement joins TRBV7-9 to TRBJ2-1; D call uncertain. Germline CDR1 reads SEHNR; CDR2 reads FQNEAQ (reference sequence). The CDR3 totals 16 residues. With 1 base removed from V and 5 bases from J, the gap between germline ends came to 15 bases.

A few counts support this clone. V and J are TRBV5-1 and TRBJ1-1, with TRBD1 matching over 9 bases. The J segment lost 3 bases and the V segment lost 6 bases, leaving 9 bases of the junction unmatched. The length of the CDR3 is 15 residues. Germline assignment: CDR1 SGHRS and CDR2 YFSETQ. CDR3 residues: CASNRPQGADTEAFF. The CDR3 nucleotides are TGCGCCAGCAACCGCCCACAGGGGGCGGACACTGAAGCTTTCTTT. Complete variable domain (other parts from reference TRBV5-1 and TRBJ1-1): KAGVTQTPRYLIKTRGQQVTLSCSPISGHRSVSWYQQTPGQGLQFLFEYFSETQRNKGNFPGRFSGRQFSNSRSEMNVSTLELGDSALYLCASNRPQGADTEAFFGQGTRLTVV.

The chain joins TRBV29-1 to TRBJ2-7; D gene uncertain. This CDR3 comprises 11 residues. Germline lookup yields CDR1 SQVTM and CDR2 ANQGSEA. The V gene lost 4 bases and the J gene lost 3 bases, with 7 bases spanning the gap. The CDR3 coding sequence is TGCAGCGTTGTGAGGAGCTACGAGCAGTACTTC. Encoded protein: CSVVRSYEQYF.